These 26 T cell receptor beta chains were all obtained from the same sample, sequenced in a study of tumor and adjacent non-tumor tissue in lung cancer (dated by TCRdb to about 2018). The library came from multiplex PCR. This sample was sequenced with an Illumina HiSeq 2500. TCRbeta libraries were built by three rounds of nested PCR using primers (Table S4), following protocols modified from ARM-PCR. TCRdb passed the public sequencing reads through fastp at Q25 and MiXCR, retaining productive beta sequences. Rows with a matching CDR3 protein are joined into one entry that keeps the most common DNA and genes. This sample holds 220,000 or so distinct CDR3 sequences; 60% to 75% were observed only once. Clones ranked in the top ten supply around 27% of the sample. Bulk unsorted tissue served as the source for RNA extraction, and RNA quality was assessed using a NanoDrop ND-1000 and an Agilent 2100. Sequenced sample: lung tumor tissue. These receptors were collected from a man aged 55-75 years with non-small cell lung cancer.

The chain employs TRBV5-1 and TRBJ1-2; no clear D. Looked up from germline, CDR1 is SGHRS and CDR2 is YFSETQ. The V gene lost 8 bases and the J gene lost 7 bases, with 18 bases spanning the gap. The CDR3 has 13 residues. The CDR3 loop is CARRGAGDGGYTF. As DNA, the CDR3 is TGCGCCAGACGGGGTGCTGGCGATGGTGGCTACACCTTC.

Note on this clonotype: The junction departs from the called germline gene at one end, perhaps through a read error. The CDR3 bases are TGTGCCACCAGCCGCGGGGGAGGGAACACTGTAGCTTTCTTT. It is translated as CATSRGGGNTVAFF. The chain carries TRBV6-1 and TRBJ1-1, with a possible D match to TRBD1 (5 bases). Germline V gene sequence: CDR1 MNHNS, CDR2 SASEGT. The CDR3 spans 14 residues.

The gene calls are TRBV20-1 and TRBJ1-2, with D possibly matching TRBD1 (5 bases). V gave up 0 bases and J gave up 4 bases, with 18 bases separating them. The germline V gene encodes CDR1 DFQATT and CDR2 SNEGSKA (reference sequence). This CDR3 is built from 16 residues. Here the CDR3 reads CSARDPGPQKIYGYTF. The CDR3 DNA reads as TGCAGTGCTAGAGATCCGGGACCACAGAAAATCTATGGCTACACCTTC.

This clonotype has just one count. V is TRBV24-1 and J is TRBJ2-1; D might be TRBD1 or TRBD2, each matching 5 bases. The germline V gene encodes CDR1 KGHDR and CDR2 SFDVKD. Between the trimmed V and J ends, which lost 5 bases and 8 bases, there was a span of 15 bases. The CDR3 is 14 amino acids. DNA for the CDR3: TGTGCCACCAGTGTCCGTGGGGGTATATATGAGCAGTTCTTC. Protein: CATSVRGGIYEQFF.

The chain carries TRBV7-8 and TRBJ2-2; D may be TRBD2 (6 bases). This CDR3 is built from 17 residues. V gave up 7 bases and J gave up 7 bases, with 25 bases separating them. Germline CDR1 and CDR2: SGHVS and FQNEAQ. The CDR3 protein is CASNIKRGTGVIGELFF. The CDR3 DNA reads as TGTGCCAGCAATATAAAAAGGGGAACGGGGGTGATCGGGGAGCTGTTTTTT.

This clonotype has only a few counts. Since a much larger clone is just one base distant, this may be a read error. This rearrangement joins TRBV6-1 to TRBJ2-2; a possible D gene is TRBD2 (5 bases). Germline CDR1 reads MNHNS; CDR2 reads SASEGT. The CDR3 loop spans 13 amino acids. The CDR3 bases are TGTGCCAGCAGTGAAAGTATTAGCTGGGAGCTGATTTTT. As protein: CASSESISWELIF.

This clonotype showed up just a few times. V is TRBV12-3 or TRBV12-4 and J is TRBJ2-2; 10 bases are shared with TRBD1. This CDR3 spans 14 amino acids. The V gene end was trimmed by 10 bases and the J gene end by 4 bases; junction bases not matched to a gene: 6. The CDR3 bases are TGTGCCACCGAAGGGACAGGGGCCACCGGGGAGCTGTTTTTT. Amino acids: CATEGTGATGELFF.

This clonotype came up a few times. The chain carries TRBV7-9 and TRBJ2-3; unclear D gene. The CDR3 sequence is 15 residues long. Germline CDR1 SEHNR, CDR2 FQNEAQ (reference sequence). V was trimmed by 1 base and J by 3 bases, leaving 11 bases between them. This CDR3 is CASSLEGPLTDTQYF. CDR3 DNA: TGTGCCAGCAGCTTAGAGGGCCCCCTGACAGATACGCAGTATTTT.

As regards this clonotype: An end of the junction differs from the germline gene, which may be a read error. The V and J genes are TRBV20-1 and TRBJ1-1; maybe TRBD1 (5 bases). The CDR3 contains 12 residues. CDR1 and CDR2 from the germline V gene are DFQATT and SNEGSKA (reference sequence). CDR3 DNA: TGCAGTGCTATACGGGGGAACATTGAAGCTACCTTT. Translating it yields CSAIRGNIEATF.

Concerning this clonotype: At one end the junction does not follow the germline gene, possibly because of a read error. The chain combines TRBV4-3 with TRBJ2-5; TRBD1 matches 8 bases. Germline V gene sequence: CDR1 LGHNA, CDR2 YSLEER. This CDR3 region has 16 residues. CDR3 DNA sequence: TGCGCCAGCATCCAAGAGGAGACAGGGGCGCAAGAGACCCAGTACTTC. This translates into CASIQEETGAQETQYF.

In regard to this clonotype: A single base separates this from a much larger clone, so it may be a read error. V is TRBV14 and J is TRBJ2-3; D is perhaps TRBD2 (6 bases). The length of the CDR3 is 16 residues. Trimming pared 1 base from V and 3 bases from J, leaving 14 bases between. Germline V gene lookup returns CDR1 SGHDN and CDR2 FVKESK. CDR3 sequence (DNA): TGTGCCAGCAGCCAAGGGCTAGCGTCTAGGACAGATACGCAGTATTTT. The encoded protein is CASSQGLASRTDTQYF.

This clonotype was seen ten or more times. This rearrangement joins TRBV29-1 to TRBJ1-1; no reliable D call. The ends were cut back, 3 bases at V and 0 bases at J, with 8 bases in the middle. This CDR3 comprises 13 residues. Germline V gene sequence: CDR1 SQVTM, CDR2 ANQGSEA. For the CDR3, the DNA is TGCAGCGTTGAGATCCGCCTGAACACTGAAGCTTTCTTT. Amino acid sequence: CSVEIRLNTEAFF. Full variable domain (outside the CDR3, taken from reference TRBV29-1 and TRBJ1-1): SAVISQKPSRDICQRGTSLTIQCQVDSQVTMMFWYRQQPGQSLTLIATANQGSEATYESGFVIDKFPISRPNLTFSTLTVSNMSPEDSSIYLCSVEIRLNTEAFFGQGTRLTVV.

There are a few counts of this clonotype. A junction boundary mismatches the germline segment, possibly from a read error. This chain uses TRBV6-2 or TRBV6-3 with TRBJ2-6; possibly TRBD2 for D (5 bases). The germline CDR1 and CDR2 sequences are MNHEY and SVGEGT. The CDR3 is made up of 15 amino acids. DNA of the CDR3: TGTGCCAGCAGTTACTTCGGTTCCGGGGTCAACGTCCTGACTTTC. This sequence encodes CASSYFGSGVNVLTF.

This clonotype came up a few times. This chain links TRBV30 with TRBJ1-1; 12 bases fit TRBD1. The CDR3 is 17 amino acids. Germline assignment: CDR1 GTSNPN and CDR2 SVGIG (reference sequence). V dropped 1 base and J dropped 5; count of bases not matched to a gene: 11. CDR3 in amino acids: CAWSGTGDRGLRTEAFF. Written as DNA, the CDR3 is TGTGCCTGGAGTGGGACTGGGGACAGGGGGCTGCGAACTGAAGCTTTCTTT.

In this sample, this clonotype turned up once. Since the CDR3 does not end with the conserved phenylalanine or tryptophan, this likely comes from a read error. No DNA is shown, since the ends of the CDR3 on it are uncertain; the CDR3 is the one TCRdb lists. J is TRBJ2-3 and V is TRBV11-3; TRBD2, as called in the table, went unchecked against the DNA. Germline CDR1 and CDR2: SGHNT and YENEEA. Inclusive of both ends, the CDR3 amounts to 13 amino acids. The CDR3 spells CASSLGTSGMRYS.

As to this clonotype: This clone may be a read error of a much larger clone one base away. This chain uses TRBV20-1 with TRBJ2-7; maybe TRBD1 (6 bases). The CDR3 loop spans 13 amino acids. CDR1 is DFQATT, CDR2 SNEGSKA, per germline (reference sequence). The CDR3 DNA follows: TGCAGTGCTAGGGGGACACTTGCCTACGAGGAGTACTTC. This translates into CSARGTLAYEEYF.

Of note for this clonotype: The conserved phenylalanine or tryptophan is not found at the CDR3 terminus, so this likely reflects a read error. This rearrangement joins TRBV11-2 to TRBJ2-5; TRBD1 matches 7 bases. This CDR3 has 13 residues. Germline V gene sequence: CDR1 SGHAT, CDR2 FQNNGV. The CDR3 reads CASSSTGEETQYV. The CDR3 DNA follows: TGTGCCAGTAGCTCCACAGGGGAAGAGACCCAGTACGTC.

Turning to this clonotype: An end of the junction does not agree with germline; a read error may underlie this. The chain has TRBV7-9 and TRBJ1-1; 7 positions agree with TRBD1. CDR3 size: 14 residues. In germline, CDR1 is SEHNR, CDR2 FQNEAQ (reference sequence). The CDR3 here is CASSFDRVGTEALF. CDR3 DNA sequence: TGTGCCAGCAGCTTCGACAGGGTGGGTACTGAAGCTTTATTT.

In this sample, this clonotype turned up a few times. The rearrangement links TRBV6-5 to TRBJ2-7; TRBD2 agrees at 9 bases. CDR1 is MNHEY, CDR2 SVGAGI, per germline. The CDR3 totals 16 residues. The V segment lost 4 bases and the J segment 7 bases; nucleotides outside the gene matches: 14. CDR3 coding DNA: TGTGCCAGCAGTTCACCCCTAGGCGGGGGGGTTGGGGAGCAGTACTTC. Protein: CASSSPLGGGVGEQYF.

Remarks on this clonotype: A much more abundant neighbour one base away suggests this may be a read error. The chain links TRBV20-1 to TRBJ2-5, with a possible D match to TRBD2 (6 bases). The end of the DNA fits TRBJ2-1 better, so the J call may be wrong. CDR3 length: 14 amino acids. Germline-derived CDR1 and CDR2 are DFQATT and SNEGSKA (reference sequence). CDR3 in DNA: TGCAGTGCTAGATTGGGGGGTCGACGGGAGACCCAGTTCTTC. Protein product: CSARLGGRRETQFF.

The V and J genes are TRBV11-2 and TRBJ2-1, with TRBD2 matching 8 bases. The CDR3 spans 16 residues. Losses at the gene ends were 4 bases for V and 7 bases for J; bases not matched to a gene: 12. Germline V CDR1 and CDR2: SGHAT, FQNNGV. In DNA, the CDR3 is TGTGCCAGCAGCTACCTTTGGGGGACTAGAATAAATGAGCAGTTCTTC. Protein product: CASSYLWGTRINEQFF.

This clonotype was found a few times. The CDR3 sequence is CANSILNYGYTF. The DNA for the CDR3 is TGTGCCAACAGCATTTTGAACTATGGCTACACCTTC. The chain carries TRBV12-3 or TRBV12-4 and TRBJ1-2; no definite D call. This CDR3 has 12 amino acids. V gave up 10 bases and J gave up 2 bases, with 11 bases separating them.

The table lists this clonotype with many counts. The chain carries TRBV6-5 and TRBJ2-6; 10 bases are shared with TRBD1. The CDR3 sequence is 17 residues long. Unmatched junction bases numbered 7, after V lost 6 bases and J lost 2 bases. CDR1 and CDR2 from the germline V gene are MNHEY and SVGAGI. The DNA of the CDR3 is TGTGCCAGCAGGAAGACAGGGGGCCGAGCTGGGGCCAACGTCCTGACTTTC. This translates into CASRKTGGRAGANVLTF.

This clonotype was seen a single time. This chain connects TRBV12-5 to TRBJ2-1; perhaps TRBD2 as D (5 bases). Deletions cut 8 bases from V and 3 bases from J, with 17 bases between. This CDR3 comprises 15 residues. Germline V gives CDR1 LGHNT, CDR2 FRNRAP. The CDR3, as DNA: TGTGCTAGTCATCGAGGTGAGAGGGACTACAATGAGCAGTTCTTC. As protein: CASHRGERDYNEQFF.

As concerns this clonotype: A read error is likely, as this CDR3 ends without the conserved phenylalanine or tryptophan. This rearrangement joins TRBV11-2 to TRBJ1-5; unclear D gene. The CDR3 is 13 residues long. Trimming cost V 1 base and J 4 bases, with 5 bases left between them. Germline CDR1 is SGHAT and CDR2 is FQNNGV. CDR3 sequence: CASSLVENQPQHL. As DNA, the CDR3 is TGTGCCAGCAGCTTAGTAGAGAATCAGCCCCAGCATCTC.

The V call is TRBV6-1, the J call TRBJ2-7; 9 positions agree with TRBD2. The CDR3 sequence is 16 residues long. Germline-derived CDR1 and CDR2 are MNHNS and SASEGT. Trimming took 1 base from V and 3 from J; bases not matched to a gene: 7. The CDR3 loop reads CASSEEGTSSRYEQYF. The CDR3 nucleotides are TGTGCCAGCAGTGAAGAAGGGACTAGCAGTCGCTACGAGCAGTACTTC.